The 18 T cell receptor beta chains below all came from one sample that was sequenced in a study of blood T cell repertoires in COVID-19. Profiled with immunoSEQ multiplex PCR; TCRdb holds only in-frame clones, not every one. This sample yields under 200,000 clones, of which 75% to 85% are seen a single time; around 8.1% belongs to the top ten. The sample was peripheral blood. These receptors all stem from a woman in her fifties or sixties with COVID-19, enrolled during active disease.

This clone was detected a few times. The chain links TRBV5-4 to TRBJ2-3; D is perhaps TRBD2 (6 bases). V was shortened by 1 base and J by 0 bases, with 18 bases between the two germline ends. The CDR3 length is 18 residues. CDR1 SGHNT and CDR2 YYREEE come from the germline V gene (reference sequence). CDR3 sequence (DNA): TGTGCCAGCAGCTTGTTAAGGGGAGGAAAGCTCAGCACAGATACGCAGTATTTT. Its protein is CASSLLRGGKLSTDTQYF.

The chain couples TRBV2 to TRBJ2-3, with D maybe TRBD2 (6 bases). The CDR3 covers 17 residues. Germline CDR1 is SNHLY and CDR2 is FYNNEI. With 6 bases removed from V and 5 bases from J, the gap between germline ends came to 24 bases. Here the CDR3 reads CASRESWDSTRGDTQYF. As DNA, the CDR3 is TGTGCCAGCAGAGAATCGTGGGACTCAACTAGGGGAGATACGCAGTATTTT.

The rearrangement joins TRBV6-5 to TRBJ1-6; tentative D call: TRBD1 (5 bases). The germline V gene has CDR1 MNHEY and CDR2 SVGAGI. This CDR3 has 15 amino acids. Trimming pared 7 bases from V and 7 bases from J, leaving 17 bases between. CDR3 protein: CASTEGRVGNSPLHF. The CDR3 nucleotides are TGTGCCAGCACCGAGGGGAGGGTTGGAAATTCACCCCTCCACTTT.

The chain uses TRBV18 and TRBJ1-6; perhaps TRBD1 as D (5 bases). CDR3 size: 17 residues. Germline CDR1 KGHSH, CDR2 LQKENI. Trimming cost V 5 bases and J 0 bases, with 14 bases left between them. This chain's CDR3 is CASSLDYRSSYNSPLHF. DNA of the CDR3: TGTGCCAGCTCATTAGATTACAGGAGCTCCTATAATTCACCCCTCCACTTT.

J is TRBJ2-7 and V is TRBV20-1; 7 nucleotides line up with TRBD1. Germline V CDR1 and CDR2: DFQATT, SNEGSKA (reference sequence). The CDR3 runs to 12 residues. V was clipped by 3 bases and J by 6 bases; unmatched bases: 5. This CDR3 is CSASWDSIEQYF. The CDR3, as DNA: TGCAGTGCTAGTTGGGACAGCATCGAGCAGTACTTC.

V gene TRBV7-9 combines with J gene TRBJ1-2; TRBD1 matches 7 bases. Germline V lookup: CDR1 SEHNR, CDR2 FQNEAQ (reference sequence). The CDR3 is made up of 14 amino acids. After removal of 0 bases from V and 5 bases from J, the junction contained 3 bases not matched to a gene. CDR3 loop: CASSLATGAYGYTF. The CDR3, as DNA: TGTGCCAGCAGCTTAGCCACAGGGGCGTATGGCTACACCTTC.

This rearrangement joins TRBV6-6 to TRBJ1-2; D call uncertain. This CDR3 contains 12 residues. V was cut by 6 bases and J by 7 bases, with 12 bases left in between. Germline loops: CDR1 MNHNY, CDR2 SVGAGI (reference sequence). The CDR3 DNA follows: TGTGCCAGCAGCCCGGGTGAGGGTGGCTACACCTTC. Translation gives CASSPGEGGYTF.

CDR3 sequence (DNA): TGTGCCTCCCAGGTGAACACTGAAGCTTTCTTT. Protein product: CASQVNTEAFF. The rearrangement links TRBV2 to TRBJ1-1; D unclear. The CDR3 loop spans 11 amino acids. V was shortened by 11 bases and J by 0 bases, with 7 bases between the two germline ends. Germline V gene sequence: CDR1 SNHLY, CDR2 FYNNEI.

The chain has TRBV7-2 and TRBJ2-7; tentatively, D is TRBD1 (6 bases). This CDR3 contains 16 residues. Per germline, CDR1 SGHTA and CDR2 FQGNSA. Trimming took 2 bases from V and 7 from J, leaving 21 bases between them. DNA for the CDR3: TGTGCCAGCAGCTTACAGGGGCCAGGGGTCGCTGGTGAGCAGTACTTC. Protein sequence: CASSLQGPGVAGEQYF.

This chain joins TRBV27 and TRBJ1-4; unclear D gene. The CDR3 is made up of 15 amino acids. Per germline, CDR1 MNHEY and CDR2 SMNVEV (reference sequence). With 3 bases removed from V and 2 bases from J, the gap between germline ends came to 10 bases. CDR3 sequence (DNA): TGTGCCAGCAGTTTTTTGCCTGCGACTAATGAAAAACTGTTTTTT. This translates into CASSFLPATNEKLFF.

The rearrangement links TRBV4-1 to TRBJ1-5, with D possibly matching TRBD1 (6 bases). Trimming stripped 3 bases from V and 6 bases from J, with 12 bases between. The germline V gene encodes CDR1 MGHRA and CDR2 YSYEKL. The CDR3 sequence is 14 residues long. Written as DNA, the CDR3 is TGCGCCAGCAGCCATCAGGGACATTCTCAGCCCCAGCATTTT. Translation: CASSHQGHSQPQHF.

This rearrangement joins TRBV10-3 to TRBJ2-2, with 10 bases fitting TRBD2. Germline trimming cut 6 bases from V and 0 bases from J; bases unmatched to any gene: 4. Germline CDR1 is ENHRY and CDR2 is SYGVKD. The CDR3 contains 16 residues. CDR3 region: CAISPLAGTNTGELFF. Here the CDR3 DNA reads TGTGCCATCAGCCCACTAGCGGGGACGAACACCGGGGAGCTGTTTTTT.

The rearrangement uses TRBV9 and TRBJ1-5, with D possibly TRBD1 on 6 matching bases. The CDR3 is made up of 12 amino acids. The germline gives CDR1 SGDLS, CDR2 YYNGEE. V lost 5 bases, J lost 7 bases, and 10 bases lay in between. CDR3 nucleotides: TGTGCCAGCAGTAAGGGGGACCAGCCCCAGCATTTT. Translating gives CASSKGDQPQHF. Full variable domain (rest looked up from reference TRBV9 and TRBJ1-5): DSGVTQTPKHLITATGQRVTLRCSPRSGDLSVYWYQQSLDQGLQFLIQYYNGEERAKGNILERFSAQQFPDLHSELNLSSLELGDSALYFCASSKGDQPQHFGDGTRLSIL.

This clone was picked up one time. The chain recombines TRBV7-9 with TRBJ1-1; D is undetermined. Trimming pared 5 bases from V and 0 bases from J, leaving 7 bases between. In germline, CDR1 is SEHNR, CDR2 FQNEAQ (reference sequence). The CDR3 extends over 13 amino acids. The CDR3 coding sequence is TGTGCCAGCAGCCCGACACTGAACACTGAAGCTTTCTTT. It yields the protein CASSPTLNTEAFF.

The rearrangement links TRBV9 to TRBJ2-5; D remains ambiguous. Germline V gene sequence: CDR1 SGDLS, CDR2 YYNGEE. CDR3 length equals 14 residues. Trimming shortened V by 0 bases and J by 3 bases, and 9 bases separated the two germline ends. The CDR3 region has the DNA TGTGCCAGCAGCGTAGGATCAGTCGAAGAGACCCAGTACTTC. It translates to CASSVGSVEETQYF.

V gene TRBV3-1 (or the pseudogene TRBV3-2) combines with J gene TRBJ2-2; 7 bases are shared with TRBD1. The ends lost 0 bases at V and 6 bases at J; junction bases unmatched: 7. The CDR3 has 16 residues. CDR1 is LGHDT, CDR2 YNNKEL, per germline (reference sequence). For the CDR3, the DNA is TGTGCCAGCAGCCAAGATCTAGGGGGCTTGTCCGGGGAGCTGTTTTTT. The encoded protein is CASSQDLGGLSGELFF.

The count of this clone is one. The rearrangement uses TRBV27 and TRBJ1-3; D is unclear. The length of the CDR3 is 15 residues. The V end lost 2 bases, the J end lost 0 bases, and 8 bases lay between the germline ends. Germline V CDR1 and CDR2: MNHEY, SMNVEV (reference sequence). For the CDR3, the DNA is TGTGCCAGCAGTTTACACTTGAGCTCTGGAAACACCATATATTTT. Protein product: CASSLHLSSGNTIYF.

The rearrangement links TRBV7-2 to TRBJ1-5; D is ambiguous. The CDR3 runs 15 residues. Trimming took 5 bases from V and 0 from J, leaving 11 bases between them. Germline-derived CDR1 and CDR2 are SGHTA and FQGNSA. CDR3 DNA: TGTGCCAGCAGCCCCTCGGGTGTTAGCAATCAGCCCCAGCATTTT. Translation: CASSPSGVSNQPQHF.